This T cell receptor beta chain derives from a study of cytomegalovirus exposure and HLA in healthy donors. The PCR had 60 Vbeta and 13 Jbeta primers. Profiled with immunoSEQ multiplex PCR; TCRdb holds only in-frame clones, not every one. The sample has under 250,000 clones, 70% to 80% seen once. This clone showed up just a few times. Germline assignment: CDR1 SNHLY and CDR2 FYNNEI. This CDR3 is 15 amino acids long. After removal of 6 bases from V and 0 bases from J, the junction contained 5 bases not matched to a gene. The J gene is TRBJ1-5, the V gene TRBV2; 7 nucleotides line up with TRBD1. The material sequenced was PBMCs. The TCR comes from a woman in her twenties or thirties in good health and CMV-seropositive. CDR3 nucleotide sequence: TGTGCCAGCAGGTGGGGGGACAGTAGCAATCAGCCCCAGCATTTT. Protein sequence: CASRWGDSSNQPQHF. Based on the CDR3 plus reference TRBV2 and TRBJ1-5, the full variable domain is EPEVTQTPSHQVTQMGQEVILRCVPISNHLYFYWYRQILGQKVEFLVSFYNNEISEKSEIFDDQFSVERPDGSNFTLKIRSTKLEDSAMYFCASRWGDSSNQPQHFGDGTRLSIL.